The 27 T cell receptor beta chains below come from one sample, sequenced in a study of beta chain features in type 1 diabetes. cDNA synthesis used the whole RNA isolate, giving expressed TCRB sequences. Repertoires were generated with immunoSEQ multiplex PCR, while TCRdb's copy carries only in-frame clones and drops some. Of roughly 300,000 clones in the sample, around 15% were seen once. Input material: central memory CD4+ T cells from blood. Every receptor here comes from a man under 40 in good health.

The chain carries TRBV25-1 and TRBJ1-4, with no clear D. This CDR3 has 15 amino acids. Trimming removed 2 bases at V and 4 bases at J, with 11 bases between. The germline V gene encodes CDR1 MGHDK and CDR2 SYGVNS. The CDR3 loop is CASSEGGRVNEKLFF. The CDR3 DNA reads as TGTGCCAGCAGTGAAGGAGGGAGAGTTAATGAAAAACTGTTTTTT.

The table lists this clone with a count of one. The chain couples TRBV5-8 to TRBJ2-3; no reliable D call. Looked up from germline, CDR1 is SGHTS and CDR2 is YDEGEE. Trimming left V 2 bases short and J 10 bases short, with 8 bases between. The CDR3 length is 11 residues. CDR3: CASSFRESQYF. The CDR3 nucleotides are TGTGCCAGCAGCTTTCGTGAATCGCAGTATTTT.

V and J are TRBV7-2 and TRBJ2-7; maybe TRBD2 (6 bases). Germline values: CDR1 SGHTA, CDR2 FQGNSA. This CDR3 comprises 13 residues. V shed 2 bases and J shed 5 bases, with 10 bases lying between them. This chain's CDR3 is CASSLLGGDEQYV. CDR3 DNA: TGTGCCAGCAGCTTACTCGGGGGTGACGAGCAGTACGTC.

This clone was recorded a few times. This sequence joins TRBV6-1 and TRBJ2-4; TRBD2 agrees at 7 bases. The CDR3 has 14 residues. In germline, CDR1 is MNHNS, CDR2 SASEGT. The J segment lost 14 bases and the V segment lost 2 bases, leaving 12 bases of the junction unmatched. CDR3 nucleotides: TGTGCCAGCAGTGAATATCGCGGGAGAACTCTCGAGTACTTC. It is translated as CASSEYRGRTLEYF.

This clone has only a few counts. The J gene is TRBJ1-5, the V gene TRBV6-1; tentatively, D is TRBD1 (6 bases). Germline V lookup: CDR1 MNHNS, CDR2 SASEGT. The V and J ends lost 2 bases and 5 bases respectively, with 10 bases between them. CDR3 length: 14 amino acids. For the CDR3, the DNA is TGTGCCAGCAGTGAATCGGACAGATATCAGCCCCAGCATTTT. The encoded protein is CASSESDRYQPQHF.

The chain is built from TRBV10-3 and TRBJ2-2, with D tentatively TRBD2 (5 bases). Trimming shortened V by 5 bases and J by 4 bases, and 14 bases separated the two germline ends. The CDR3 loop spans 15 amino acids. CDR1 and CDR2 (germline): ENHRY, SYGVKD. The CDR3 DNA is TGTGCCATCAGTCGCCCCAAGGCGGGCACCGGGGAGCTGTTTTTT. Amino acid sequence: CAISRPKAGTGELFF.

This clone was picked up a small number of times. The V gene is TRBV6-6, the J gene TRBJ1-4; TRBD1 agrees at 7 bases. The CDR3 totals 14 residues. V gave up 2 bases and J gave up 8 bases; unmatched junction bases: 5. Germline values: CDR1 MNHNY, CDR2 SVGAGI (reference sequence). CDR3 loop: CASSYGGGREKLFF. CDR3 sequence (DNA): TGTGCCAGCAGTTACGGAGGGGGCCGCGAAAAACTGTTTTTT.

This clone showed up just a few times. This rearrangement joins TRBV6-4 to TRBJ1-1, with 7 bases identical to TRBD1. With 5 bases clipped from V and 0 bases from J, the junction kept 9 bases outside the gene matches. CDR3 size: 16 residues. The germline V gene encodes CDR1 MRHNA and CDR2 SNTAGT. The CDR3 nucleotides read TGTGCCAGCAGTAGAGACAGGGCGACAATGAACACTGAAGCTTTCTTT. Residues: CASSRDRATMNTEAFF.

This clone has a handful of counts. The J gene is TRBJ2-3, the V gene TRBV30; D gene ambiguous. This CDR3 contains 12 residues. V was clipped by 0 bases and J by 11 bases, with 12 bases between them. Germline lookup yields CDR1 GTSNPN and CDR2 SVGIG (reference sequence). CDR3 coding DNA: TGTGCCTGGAGTGTAGGGCTGAGCGAGCAGTATTTT. Translation gives CAWSVGLSEQYF.

J is TRBJ2-5 and V is TRBV7-2; 10 nucleotides line up with TRBD2. The assigned J gene may be wrong: the sequence end matches TRBJ2-7 better. The CDR3 covers 15 residues. Germline lookup yields CDR1 SGHTA and CDR2 FQGNSA. The CDR3 DNA sequence: TGTGCCAGCAGCTTCCAGCGGGGGGGTTCCTACGAGCAGTACTTC. It encodes CASSFQRGGSYEQYF.

There are a few counts of this clone. The chain is built from TRBV7-9 and TRBJ2-5; 10 nucleotides agree with TRBD1. Germline V gene sequence: CDR1 SEHNR, CDR2 FQNEAQ (reference sequence). The ends lost 3 bases at V and 5 bases at J; junction bases unmatched: 6. The CDR3 extends over 15 amino acids. In DNA form, the CDR3 reads TGTGCCAGCAGCTTGACAGGGGGCGCGAAGGAGACCCAGTACTTC. It yields the protein CASSLTGGAKETQYF. Using reference TRBV7-9 and TRBJ2-5 for the parts outside the CDR3, the full variable domain is DTGVSQNPRHKITKRGQNVTFRCDPISEHNRLYWYRQTLGQGPEFLTYFQNEAQLEKSRLLSDRFSAERPKGSFSTLEIQRTEQGDSAMYLCASSLTGGAKETQYFGPGTRLLVL.

This clone was observed a handful of times. The chain joins TRBV6-5 to TRBJ1-5; 9 nucleotides match TRBD1. The CDR3 has 15 residues. CDR1 and CDR2 (germline): MNHEY, SVGAGI. The trim removed 6 bases at V and 7 bases at J, leaving 10 bases unmatched. CDR3 region: CASRTGQGSSQPQHF. The DNA for the CDR3 is TGTGCCAGCAGGACCGGACAGGGGTCCTCCCAGCCCCAGCATTTT.

This rearrangement joins TRBV7-3 to TRBJ2-3; 10 nucleotides line up with TRBD2. From germline, CDR1 is SGHTA and CDR2 FQGTGA. V trimming: 6 bases; J trimming: 0 bases; junction bases outside the gene matches: 6. The CDR3 sequence is 16 residues long. CDR3 sequence (DNA): TGTGCCAGCAGGCGTAGCGGGGGGTTCAGCACAGATACGCAGTATTTT. Protein product: CASRRSGGFSTDTQYF. Supplemented by reference TRBV7-3 and TRBJ2-3, the full variable domain reads GAGVSQTPSNKVTEKGKYVELRCDPISGHTALYWYRQSLGQGPEFLIYFQGTGAADDSGLPNDRFFAVRPEGSVSTLKIQRTERGDSAVYLCASRRSGGFSTDTQYFGPGTRLTVL.

About this clone: The junction shows a germline mismatch at one end, possibly a read error. The chain carries TRBV23-1 and TRBJ2-7; either TRBD1 or TRBD2 may supply D (5 bases each). TRBV23-1 qualifies as an ORF whose function is uncertain. CDR3 length: 16 amino acids. CDR3 protein: CASSQDGAGVAYEQYF. DNA of the CDR3: TGTGCCAGCAGCCAAGATGGGGCCGGGGTCGCATACGAGCAGTACTTC.

This clone showed up many times. The rearrangement links TRBV5-4 to TRBJ2-1; 8 bases fit TRBD1. Germline V lookup: CDR1 SGHNT, CDR2 YYREEE (reference sequence). The V and J ends lost 4 bases and 6 bases, in that order; junction bases with no gene match: 9. The CDR3 is 15 residues long. CDR3 DNA: TGTGCCAGCAGCCCGCGCTTAACAGGGGGCAATGAGCAGTTCTTC. It specifies CASSPRLTGGNEQFF.

This clone has a handful of counts. The chain carries TRBV29-1 and TRBJ2-6; no definite D call. This CDR3 has 12 amino acids. Trimming removed 7 bases from V and 1 base from J, with 5 bases in between. From germline, CDR1 is SQVTM and CDR2 ANQGSEA. The CDR3 loop is CSAGSGANVLTF. In DNA, the CDR3 is TGCAGCGCTGGGTCTGGGGCCAACGTCCTGACTTTC.

The J gene is TRBJ2-7, the V gene TRBV5-4; 8 bases match TRBD1. The germline CDR1 and CDR2 sequences are SGHNT and YYREEE (reference sequence). Losses at the gene ends were 2 bases for V and 4 bases for J; bases not matched to a gene: 8. CDR3 length equals 15 residues. CDR3 sequence reads: CASSLPQGGTYEQYF. The CDR3 DNA sequence: TGTGCCAGCAGCTTACCACAGGGGGGCACGTACGAGCAGTACTTC.

This chain joins TRBV10-3 and TRBJ1-3, with 8 bases matching TRBD1. V lost 2 bases to trimming and J lost 9 bases; unmatched junction nucleotides: 12. The germline V gene encodes CDR1 ENHRY and CDR2 SYGVKD. The CDR3 extends over 16 amino acids. The chain's CDR3 is CAISEPPGGLSGTIYF. The CDR3 DNA is TGTGCCATCAGTGAGCCTCCAGGGGGCCTTAGTGGCACCATATATTTT.

Worth noting for this clone: Distinct nucleotide sequences in the sample also encode this CDR3. The rearrangement joins TRBV19 to TRBJ2-1; D possibly corresponds to TRBD1 (6 bases). V lost 6 bases to trimming and J lost 0 bases, with 12 bases between them. The CDR3 sequence is 15 residues long. Germline values: CDR1 LNHDA, CDR2 SQIVND (reference sequence). The CDR3 DNA is TGTGCCAGTAGCTCCGACAGGAGCTCCTACAATGAGCAGTTCTTC. Its protein product is CASSSDRSSYNEQFF.

This clone came up once. The V gene is TRBV6-1, the J gene TRBJ1-1; D is perhaps TRBD1 (5 bases). Germline V gene lookup returns CDR1 MNHNS and CDR2 SASEGT. V was trimmed by 1 base and J by 7 bases, leaving 19 bases between them. The CDR3 is 16 amino acids. As DNA, the CDR3 is TGTGCCAGCAGTGAAGGAATCCAGGGTGAGAAGGGTGAAGCTTTCTTT. Translating it yields CASSEGIQGEKGEAFF.

This clone has a handful of counts. This chain links TRBV10-3 with TRBJ2-2; 11 nucleotides align to TRBD1. The V and J ends lost 6 bases and 5 bases, in that order; junction bases with no gene match: 8. CDR3 size: 16 residues. Germline-derived CDR1 and CDR2 are ENHRY and SYGVKD. CDR3 nucleotide sequence: TGTGCCATCAGATCCGGGACAGGGGGACGGACCGGGGAGCTGTTTTTT. Its translation: CAIRSGTGGRTGELFF.

This clone was seen a handful of times. CDR3 sequence reads: CASSKTGTSTDTQYF. CDR3 coding DNA: TGTGCCAGCAGCAAGACAGGGACTAGCACAGATACGCAGTATTTT. The chain carries TRBV7-2 and TRBJ2-3, with TRBD1 as a possible D gene (7 bases). With 5 bases removed from V and 0 bases from J, the gap between germline ends came to 12 bases. Germline CDR1 and CDR2: SGHTA and FQGNSA. CDR3 length equals 15 residues.

This clone has a handful of counts. J is TRBJ2-2 and V is TRBV6-5; a weak D match, TRBD1 (5 bases). Trimming stripped 6 bases from V and 3 bases from J, with 11 bases between. Germline V gives CDR1 MNHEY, CDR2 SVGAGI. This CDR3 has 14 residues. CDR3 bases: TGTGCCAGCAGGCCAACAGGATACACCGGGGAGCTGTTTTTT. Translating gives CASRPTGYTGELFF.

The rearrangement joins TRBV30 to TRBJ1-4, with TRBD1 matching over 7 bases. Germline V lookup: CDR1 GTSNPN, CDR2 SVGIG (reference sequence). V was pared by 0 bases and J by 5 bases, with 9 bases of the junction left unmatched. The CDR3 has 16 residues. CDR3 amino acids: CAWSVRLVTGNEKLFF. CDR3 sequence (DNA): TGTGCCTGGAGTGTACGTCTTGTGACAGGGAATGAAAAACTGTTTTTT.

This clone was detected only a few times. This rearrangement joins TRBV11-2 to TRBJ1-2; D uncertain. CDR1 is SGHAT and CDR2 is FQNNGV in the germline V gene. This CDR3 is built from 11 residues. Trimming took 2 bases from V and 8 from J, leaving 6 bases between them. The CDR3 loop reads CASSLWGGYTF. CDR3 DNA: TGTGCCAGCAGCTTATGGGGAGGCTACACCTTC.

The table lists this clone with many counts. The chain has TRBV10-3 and TRBJ2-5; 9 nucleotides agree with TRBD1. CDR1 and CDR2 (germline): ENHRY, SYGVKD. Unmatched junction bases numbered 4, after V lost 8 bases and J lost 3 bases. There are 13 residues in the CDR3. The CDR3 nucleotides read TGTGCCATCCGTAGACAGGGGGAAGAGACCCAGTACTTC. Translated, it gives CAIRRQGEETQYF.

The V gene is TRBV19, the J gene TRBJ2-2; no clear D gene. V dropped 4 bases and J dropped 6 bases, with 6 bases sitting between them. The germline CDR1 and CDR2 sequences are LNHDA and SQIVND (reference sequence). The length of the CDR3 is 12 residues. The CDR3 protein is CASSNFPGELFF. CDR3 in DNA: TGTGCCAGTAGTAACTTTCCCGGGGAGCTGTTTTTT.